The sequence of this TCR beta chain was determined in a study of T cell repertoires in cytomegalovirus infection (dated by TCRdb to about 2019). Regarding the complete study: Peptide stimulations targeted recently identified HLA-C-restricted CMV epitopes, whose presentation resists viral immunomodulation, together with well-studied HLA-B-restricted epitopes. The HLA type of each donor mattered for the analysis, because public TCR beta signatures pointed to carriage of CMV infection along with the matching HLA type.

Instrument on record: Illumina HiSeq 1500. The public reads were reprocessed in TCRdb via fastp at Q25 and MiXCR, keeping in-frame beta chains. Every entry covers one CDR3 protein and lists the most common genes and DNA from its rows. In all, the sample holds some 500,000 distinct CDR3 sequences, and around two fifths of those were seen once. The biggest ten clones account for around 48% of the sample. Worth noting for this clonotype: What this receptor recognizes is not known. Base qualities are not recorded, but no much larger clone differs from it by a single base.

The paper's findings and limits, for the study overall: Cumulative frequency of public TCR beta family members discriminated carriers of CMV infection plus the relevant HLA type in this cohort and an independent 352-donor cohort. In the ex vivo response, HLA-C-restricted CMV-specific TCR beta clonotypes were dominant, and in two of eight donors the single most frequent clonotype came from this HLA-C-restricted group.

Sample treatment or condition, as interpreted from the label and publication: in vitro stimulation with specific CMV peptide epitopes to enrich CMV-specific T cells. Sequenced material: cultured PBMCs, taken from culture after CMV antigen stimulation. The receptor's source is a human donor in good health (CMV status not recorded). Some clones in this sample may be carry-over from other donors' samples.

The sequenced DNA is TGTGCCAGCTCCAACCTTCTTGCCGGGGCCGAGCAGTACTTC. This yields the protein CASSNLLAGAEQYF. The chain is assembled from TRBV6-2 or TRBV6-3 and TRBJ2-7; the D call is tentative, TRBD1 or TRBD2, as each matches 5 bases. The CDR3 runs 14 residues from the cysteine to the phenylalanine. Of the read, only the CDR3 DNA is kept; its 42 bases are in frame from base 1. According to the germline V gene, CDR1 reads MNHEY and CDR2 reads SVGEGT. V is cut by 8 bases and J by 6 bases, and the space between the germline ends is 20 bases.